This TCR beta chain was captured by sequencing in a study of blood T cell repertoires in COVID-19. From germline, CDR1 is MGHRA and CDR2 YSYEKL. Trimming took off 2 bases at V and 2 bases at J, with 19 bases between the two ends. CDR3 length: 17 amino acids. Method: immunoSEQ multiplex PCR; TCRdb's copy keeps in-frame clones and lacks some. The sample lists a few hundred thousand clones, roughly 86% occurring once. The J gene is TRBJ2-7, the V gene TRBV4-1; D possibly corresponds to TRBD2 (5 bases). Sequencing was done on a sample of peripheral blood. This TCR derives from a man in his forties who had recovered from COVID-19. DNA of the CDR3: TGCGCCAGCAGCCAATTTGCCGGGGTCGTTTCAACCTACGAGCAGTACTTC. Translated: CASSQFAGVVSTYEQYF.